The text below deals with one TCR beta chain. These data are taken from a study of blood T cell repertoires in COVID-19. Turning to the study itself: Donors in the United States, Italy and Spain gave samples during acute or convalescent COVID-19. From T cells, B-cell-depleted T cells, or PBMCs came the material, which was cDNA or gDNA.

This table comes from immunoSEQ multiplex PCR, and its TCRdb copy is limited to in-frame clones, with some not included. This table has about 130,000 clones, 87% appearing once. The V gene lost 4 bases and the J gene lost 2 bases, with 9 bases spanning the gap. The CDR3 covers 13 residues. CDR1 SGHDT and CDR2 YYEEEE come from the germline V gene. This chain joins TRBV5-6 and TRBJ1-2, with TRBD1 as a possible D gene (6 bases). Sequenced: peripheral blood. This receptor was taken from a man aged 50-60 years with active COVID-19. The CDR3 sequence: CASSPGTNYGYTF. The CDR3 coding sequence is TGTGCCAGCAGCCCCGGGACAAACTATGGCTACACCTTC.